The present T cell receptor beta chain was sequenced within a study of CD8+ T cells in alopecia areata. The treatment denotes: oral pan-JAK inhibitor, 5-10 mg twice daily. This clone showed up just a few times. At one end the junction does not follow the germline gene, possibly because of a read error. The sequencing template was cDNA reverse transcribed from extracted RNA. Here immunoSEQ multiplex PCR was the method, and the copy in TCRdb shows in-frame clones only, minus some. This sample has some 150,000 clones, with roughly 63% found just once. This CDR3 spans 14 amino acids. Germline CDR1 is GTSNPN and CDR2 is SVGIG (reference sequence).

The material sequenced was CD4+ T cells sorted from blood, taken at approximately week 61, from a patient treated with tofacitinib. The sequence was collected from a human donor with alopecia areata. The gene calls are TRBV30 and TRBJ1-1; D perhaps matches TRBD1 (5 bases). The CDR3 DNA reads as TGTGCCTGGAGTGTGGCCCCCTCCTCCTTGGGGGGGGGCTTT. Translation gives CAWSVAPSSLGGGF.